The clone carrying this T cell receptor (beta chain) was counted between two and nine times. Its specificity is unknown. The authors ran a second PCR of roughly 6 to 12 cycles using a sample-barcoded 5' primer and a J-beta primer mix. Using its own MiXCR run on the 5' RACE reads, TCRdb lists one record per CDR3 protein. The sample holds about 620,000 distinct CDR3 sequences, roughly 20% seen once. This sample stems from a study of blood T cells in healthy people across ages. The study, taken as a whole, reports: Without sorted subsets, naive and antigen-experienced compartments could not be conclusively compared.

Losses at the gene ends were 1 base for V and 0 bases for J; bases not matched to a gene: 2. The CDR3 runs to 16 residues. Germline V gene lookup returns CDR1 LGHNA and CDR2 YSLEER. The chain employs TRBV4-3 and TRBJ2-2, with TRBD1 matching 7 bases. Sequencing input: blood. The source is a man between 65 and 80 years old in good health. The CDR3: CASSQGGTANTGELFF. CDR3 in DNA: TGCGCCAGCAGCCAAGGGGGGACAGCGAACACCGGGGAGCTGTTTTTT.